This T cell receptor beta chain was sequenced in a study of blood T cell repertoires in COVID-19. Study details: Donors in the United States, Italy and Spain gave samples during acute or convalescent COVID-19. Sample material is recorded as cDNA or gDNA derived from T cells, B-cell-depleted T cells, or PBMCs.

Original handling: Quantification of nucleated cells was approximated via reference gene primer amplification. Here immunoSEQ multiplex PCR was the method, and the copy in TCRdb shows in-frame clones only, minus some. That table furnishes V, J and clone size, whereas the DNA furnished D and trimming. The sample comprises around 97,000 clones, roughly nine tenths of which are singletons, and over 15% rests with the top ten. CDR3 length equals 19 residues. Germline trimming cut 4 bases from V and 2 bases from J; bases unmatched to any gene: 13. Germline lookup yields CDR1 SGHRS and CDR2 YFSETQ. The sample comprised peripheral blood. The source of this sequence is an elderly woman in a cohort sampled during active COVID-19. This chain uses TRBV5-1 with TRBJ2-3; 13 bases match TRBD2. CDR3: CASSVVGLAGVGLTDTQYF. In DNA, the CDR3 is TGCGCCAGCAGCGTCGTCGGACTAGCGGGAGTTGGCCTCACAGATACGCAGTATTTT.